The source of this TCR beta chain is a study of cytomegalovirus exposure and HLA in healthy donors. Study conclusions and caveats: Cytomegalovirus status, reportedly, was diagnosed with high specificity and sensitivity by the classifier. Three CMV-associated chains proved CMV antigen-specific in vitro. Cytomegalovirus association was assigned to approximately 180 TCR beta chains.

The data were produced by immunoSEQ multiplex PCR, yet TCRdb's version contains in-frame clones alone and is incomplete. The table lists some 240,000 clones, 75% to 90% of them singletons. The trim removed 1 base at V and 3 bases at J, leaving 6 bases unmatched. Per the germline V gene, CDR1 is PRHDT and CDR2 is FYEKMQ (reference sequence). The CDR3 runs 15 residues. Regarding this clone: Antigen: not known.

The rearrangement links TRBV13 to TRBJ2-7; 7 bases match TRBD1. Sequencing was done on a sample of PBMCs. The receptor comes from a woman aged 18 to 35 in good health and CMV-seronegative. This chain's CDR3 is CASSLEGAGGYEQYF. For the CDR3, the DNA is TGTGCCAGCAGCTTAGAAGGCGCAGGGGGCTACGAGCAGTACTTC. The variable domain in full, completed from reference TRBV13 and TRBJ2-7, reads AAGVIQSPRHLIKEKRETATLKCYPIPRHDTVYWYQQGPGQDPQFLISFYEKMQSDKGSIPDRFSAQQFSDYHSELNMSSLELGDSALYFCASSLEGAGGYEQYFGPGTRLTVT.